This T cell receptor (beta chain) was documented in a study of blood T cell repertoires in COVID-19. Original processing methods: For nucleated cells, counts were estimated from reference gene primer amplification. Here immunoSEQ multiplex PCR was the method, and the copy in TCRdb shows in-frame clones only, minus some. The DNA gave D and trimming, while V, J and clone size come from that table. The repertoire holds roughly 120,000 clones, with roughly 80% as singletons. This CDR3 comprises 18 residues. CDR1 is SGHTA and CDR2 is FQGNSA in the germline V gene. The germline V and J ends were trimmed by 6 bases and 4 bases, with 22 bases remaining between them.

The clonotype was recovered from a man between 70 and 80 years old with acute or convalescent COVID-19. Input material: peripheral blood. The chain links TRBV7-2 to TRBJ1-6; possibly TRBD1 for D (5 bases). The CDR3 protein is CASSVRPRVEGYNSPLHF. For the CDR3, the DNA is TGTGCCAGCAGTGTGAGGCCCCGAGTGGAGGGGTATAATTCACCCCTCCACTTT.